This T cell receptor beta chain was identified during a study of blood T cell repertoires in COVID-19 (dated by TCRdb to the early 2020s). Regarding the research as a whole: Samples covering the acute and convalescent phases of COVID-19 were provided by collaborators in the United States, Italy and Spain. The prospective study material was composed of cDNA or gDNA derived from T cells, B-cell-depleted T cells, or PBMCs. Subjects who had been exposed to COVID-19, were actively infected with it, or had recovered from it provided the deeply sampled blood TCRbeta repertoires that made up the dataset. A freely available public database, intended as a resource for researchers studying the immune response to SARS-CoV-2, is where the repertoires were released. Samples were obtained from the ongoing ImmuneRACE study (first 160 participants) and from some 1,200 subjects provided by 6 global collaborators. A de-identified subject ID, COVID-19 status, age in years and sex were almost always included in the sample metadata. Where available, HLA class I and class II types were taken from metadata supplied by the sample provider and were not determined by assay-based typing.

Overall results and qualifications from the work: The quantity of clinical and demographic metadata differed by source and by participant and was supplied without curation.

TCRbeta CDR3 regions were amplified from genomic DNA using the immunoSEQ Assay, a bias-controlled multiplex PCR. Per the original workflow: The number of nucleated cells in each sample was estimated from the amplification of reference gene primers within the assay. To quantify the absolute abundance of each unique TCRbeta CDR3 rearrangement, sequence reads were collapsed and filtered. For each sample, productive Simpson clonality was calculated as the square root of Simpson's diversity index across productive rearrangements. The clones in this table, taken by TCRdb from immuneACCESS, are in-frame only. Not every clone is retained; where verified, under half of the shortfall comes from an unresolved V gene, and the cause of the rest is unknown. That table furnishes V, J and clone size, whereas the DNA furnished D and trimming. This sample comprises 200,000 to 250,000 clones, roughly 80% of them detected only once. Jointly, the top ten make up 3% to 3.5% of the sample.

A remark on this clone: Its antigen remains undetermined. No per-base quality is available; no much larger clone lies one base away.

Samples from volunteer blood donors who had recovered from COVID-19 were contributed by a second Seattle source. Whole blood was collected in K2EDTA tubes by collaborating institutions according to the institutions' own protocols. Collaborator samples were shipped for TCRbeta analysis as frozen whole blood, isolated PBMCs, or DNA extracted from either sample type. Here V drops 0 bases and J drops 4 bases, and the junction holds 5 bases not matched to any gene. Looking up the germline V gene (reference sequence) yields CDR1 LNHDA and CDR2 SQIVND. Including the terminal cysteine and phenylalanine, the CDR3 comprises 16 residues. Here the CDR3 DNA is all that survives: 48 bases in frame from base 1.

The rearranged segments are TRBV19 and TRBJ2-3; the central 9 bases match TRBD1. Material: peripheral blood. This TCR was recovered from a young woman who had recovered from COVID-19. The sequence in DNA is TGTGCCAGTAGTATAGATTCCCGGACAGGGGCAGATACGCAGTATTTT. This encodes CASSIDSRTGADTQYF.